Below are 18 T cell receptor beta chains sequenced from a single sample in a study of tumor-infiltrating lymphocytes in primary liver carcinoma. From about 19-30 mg of unsorted bulk tissue, DNA and RNA were co-extracted together. Total RNA (approximately 0.5 ug) served as template for TCR beta cDNA synthesis primed by a constant-region primer. Three-round nested multiplex PCR performed with slightly modified ARM-PCR produced the TCR beta libraries. With TRBV1-TRBV30 forward primers and a C-beta reverse primer, the first two PCR rounds were run for approximately 10 cycles each. MiXCR, applied by TCRdb to the multiplex PCR reads, yields one record per CDR3 protein. The sample includes fewer than 80,000 distinct CDR3 sequences, about three quarters of them seen just once. Sequencing was carried out using tumor-adjacent normal liver tissue. The receptors come from a middle-aged man with primary liver carcinoma and hepatitis B virus infection.

This clonotype was seen a few times. J is TRBJ2-7 and V is TRBV11-2, with TRBD1 as a possible D gene (5 bases). V was clipped by 6 bases and J by 6 bases, with 15 bases between them. CDR1 is SGHAT and CDR2 is FQNNGV in the germline V gene. CDR3 length: 13 amino acids. The CDR3 loop reads CASSFDRVCEQYF. The CDR3 DNA sequence: TGTGCCAGCAGTTTCGACAGAGTGTGCGAGCAGTACTTC. The full variable domain, completed using reference TRBV11-2 and TRBJ2-7, is EAGVAQSPRYKIIEKRQSVAFWCNPISGHATLYWYQQILGQGPKLLIQFQNNGVVDDSQLPKDRFSAERLKGVDSTLKIQPAKLEDSAVYLCASSFDRVCEQYFGPGTRLTVT.

V is TRBV29-1 and J is TRBJ2-1, with no clear D. Trimming removed 6 bases from V and 11 bases from J, with 17 bases in between. The CDR3 spans 12 residues. CDR1 is SQVTM and CDR2 is ANQGSEA in the germline V gene. CDR3 in DNA: TGCAGCGTATTCAGCAACTCCTACAAGCAGTTCTTC. It yields the protein CSVFSNSYKQFF.

The V and J genes are TRBV30 and TRBJ1-2, with D possibly being TRBD1 (5 bases). Trimming took 1 base from V and 12 from J, leaving 18 bases between them. Germline CDR1 GTSNPN, CDR2 SVGIG (reference sequence). The CDR3 runs to 13 residues. CDR3 sequence reads: CAWSATGGWGHTF. In DNA, the CDR3 is TGTGCCTGGAGTGCCACGGGGGGTTGGGGCCACACCTTC.

The chain couples TRBV6-6 to TRBJ2-2, with a weak D call TRBD2 (6 bases). Germline CDR1 is MNHNY and CDR2 is SVGAGI (reference sequence). This CDR3 comprises 13 residues. Trimming left V 10 bases short and J 5 bases short, with 14 bases between. The CDR3 region is CAIQQEGTGELFF. The CDR3 nucleotides are TGTGCCATCCAGCAGGAGGGTACCGGGGAGCTGTTTTTT.

J is TRBJ2-7 and V is TRBV11-2; TRBD1 matches 7 bases. This CDR3 is built from 15 residues. The V gene end was trimmed by 9 bases and the J gene end by 4 bases; junction bases not matched to a gene: 15. In germline, CDR1 is SGHAT, CDR2 FQNNGV. The CDR3 nucleotides read TGTGCCAGAAGTCCCCCACTGACAGGGAAGTACGAGCAGTACTTC. Translated, it gives CARSPPLTGKYEQYF.

For this clonotype: One end of the junction varies from germline; a read error may be responsible. The CDR3 reads CAIGDYGETQYF. CDR3 coding DNA: TGTGCCATCGGTGATTACGGGGAGACCCAGTACTTC. The chain has TRBV10-3 and TRBJ2-5; D uncertain. Germline assignment: CDR1 ENHRY and CDR2 SYGVKD. CDR3 length: 12 residues.

The V gene is TRBV12-3 or TRBV12-4, the J gene TRBJ1-4, with D unresolved. This CDR3 contains 13 residues. V was clipped by 4 bases and J by 5 bases, with 8 bases between them. The CDR3 loop reads CASSSSQNEKLFF. DNA of the CDR3: TGTGCCAGCAGTTCCAGCCAAAATGAAAAACTGTTTTTT.

A word on this clonotype: A read error is possible here, since a much larger clone lies one base away. The rearrangement links TRBV11-1 to TRBJ2-1; the D gene could be TRBD1 or TRBD2 (5 bases each). Germline values: CDR1 SGHAT, CDR2 FQDESV (reference sequence). The CDR3 spans 15 residues. The CDR3 loop is CASSFQGPLHNGQFF. As DNA, the CDR3 is TGTGCCAGCAGCTTCCAGGGACCGCTGCACAATGGGCAGTTCTTC.

In the case of this clonotype: The conserved phenylalanine or tryptophan is not found at the CDR3 terminus, so this likely reflects a read error. The chain couples TRBV28 to TRBJ1-5; maybe TRBD1 (5 bases). CDR3 length: 16 residues. From germline, CDR1 is MDHEN and CDR2 SYDVKM. As DNA, the CDR3 is TGTCCCAGCAGGTTTAGGTTCGGGGGTACGGGCCAGCCCCAGCATCTT. It encodes CPSRFRFGGTGQPQHL.

Regarding this clonotype: A junction boundary mismatches the germline segment, possibly from a read error. The CDR3 spells CVSTRGRGGTDTQYF. CDR3 in DNA: TGTGTCAGTACCCGAGGAAGAGGGGGCACAGATACGCAGTATTTT. The rearrangement links TRBV19 to TRBJ2-3; D could derive from TRBD1 or TRBD2 (5 bases each). In germline, CDR1 is LNHDA, CDR2 SQIVND (reference sequence). The CDR3 runs to 15 residues.

Notes on this clonotype: The CDR3 carries no conserved terminal phenylalanine or tryptophan, so it likely arises from a read error. Because the CDR3's place on the DNA is in doubt, the DNA is left out and the CDR3 is given as listed by TCRdb. The CDR3 here is CSVEWSVAETRYS. The chain couples TRBV29-1 to TRBJ2-5. The CDR3 totals 13 residues, both ends included. CDR1 is SQVTM and CDR2 is ANQGSEA in the germline V gene.

This clonotype was counted a few times. The rearrangement joins TRBV6-5 to TRBJ2-1; 9 nucleotides line up with TRBD2. The germline CDR1 and CDR2 sequences are MNHEY and SVGAGI. The CDR3 sequence is 15 residues long. V shed 6 bases, J shed 5 bases, and the junction held 8 bases outside the gene matches. The CDR3, as DNA: TGTGCCAGCAGGGGATTAGCGGGGGAACACAATGAGCAGTTCTTC. Translation: CASRGLAGEHNEQFF.

To note about this clonotype: A read error may account for a junction end that differs from germline. DNA of the CDR3: TGCGGGGTTGAAGGCGGGCAGAGCTCCTACAATGAGCACTTCTTC. Translated, it gives CGVEGGQSSYNEHFF. J is TRBJ2-1 and V is TRBV29-1; D is perhaps TRBD2 (5 bases). This CDR3 region has 15 residues. CDR1 is SQVTM and CDR2 is ANQGSEA in the germline V gene.

Details on this clonotype: One end of the junction is discordant with germline, which a read error may explain. The chain carries TRBV5-1 and TRBJ2-1, with D hard to call. This CDR3 has 14 amino acids. Germline V gives CDR1 SGHRS, CDR2 YFSETQ. CDR3 nucleotide sequence: TGCGCCAACAGCTTGGAACAGTTTTACAATGAGCAGTTCTTC. Residues: CANSLEQFYNEQFF.

In the case of this clonotype: At one boundary the junction diverges from the germline segment, which might be a read error. V usage is TRBV5-4 and J usage is TRBJ2-7; D possibly corresponds to TRBD1 (5 bases). There are 14 residues in the CDR3. Germline lookup yields CDR1 SGHNT and CDR2 YYREEE (reference sequence). CDR3 region: CTSSWGYRPFEQYF. The CDR3 bases are TGTACCAGCAGCTGGGGCTACAGACCCTTCGAGCAGTACTTC.

Comment on this clonotype: The junction differs from germline at one of its ends, possibly a read error. This chain links TRBV11-2 with TRBJ2-7; 8 nucleotides match TRBD2. CDR1 is SGHAT, CDR2 FQNNGV, per germline. This CDR3 has 16 residues. The CDR3 spells CVSGSYWGTRSYEQYF. The CDR3 nucleotides are TGTGTCAGCGGATCGTATTGGGGGACTAGAAGCTACGAGCAGTACTTC.

Relative to its sample, this clonotype is medium-sized. V usage is TRBV11-2 and J usage is TRBJ2-7; 9 bases line up with TRBD2. In germline, CDR1 is SGHAT, CDR2 FQNNGV. The J segment lost 7 bases and the V segment lost 4 bases, leaving 11 bases of the junction unmatched. This CDR3 contains 15 residues. The CDR3 reads CASSYLLAGPREQYF. DNA for the CDR3: TGTGCCAGCAGCTACCTTCTAGCGGGGCCCAGGGAGCAGTACTTC. The full variable domain, rest sourced from reference TRBV11-2 and TRBJ2-7, is EAGVAQSPRYKIIEKRQSVAFWCNPISGHATLYWYQQILGQGPKLLIQFQNNGVVDDSQLPKDRFSAERLKGVDSTLKIQPAKLEDSAVYLCASSYLLAGPREQYFGPGTRLTVT.

The chain employs TRBV7-9 and TRBJ1-2, with no clear D. The ends were cut back, 5 bases at V and 5 bases at J, with 18 bases in the middle. The CDR3 is 15 amino acids. Germline values: CDR1 SEHNR, CDR2 FQNEAQ (reference sequence). The CDR3 nucleotides read TGTGCCAGCAGCCCGCTCCCGGTCAGATTATATGGCTACACCTTC. Residues: CASSPLPVRLYGYTF. The full variable domain, with the rest looked up from reference TRBV7-9 and TRBJ1-2, is DTGVSQNPRHKITKRGQNVTFRCDPISEHNRLYWYRQTLGQGPEFLTYFQNEAQLEKSRLLSDRFSAERPKGSFSTLEIQRTEQGDSAMYLCASSPLPVRLYGYTFGSGTRLTVV.